This T cell receptor beta chain originates from a study of STAT5B mutations in CD4+ large granular lymphocyte leukemia. The repertoire was sequenced with immunoSEQ multiplex PCR; TCRdb's copy has only in-frame clones and lacks some. This table has 25,000 to 35,000 clones, 74% appearing once. This clonotype was obtained from a human donor in good health. The sample was CD4+ T cells from blood buffy coats.

The CDR3 sequence is CASSRGGGFTEAFF. CDR3 nucleotides: TGTGCCAGCAGTAGAGGGGGCGGGTTCACTGAAGCTTTCTTT. V and J are TRBV11-2 and TRBJ1-1; 7 positions agree with TRBD1. Unmatched junction bases numbered 8, after V lost 6 bases and J lost 4 bases. CDR3 length: 14 residues. In germline, CDR1 is SGHAT, CDR2 FQNNGV.